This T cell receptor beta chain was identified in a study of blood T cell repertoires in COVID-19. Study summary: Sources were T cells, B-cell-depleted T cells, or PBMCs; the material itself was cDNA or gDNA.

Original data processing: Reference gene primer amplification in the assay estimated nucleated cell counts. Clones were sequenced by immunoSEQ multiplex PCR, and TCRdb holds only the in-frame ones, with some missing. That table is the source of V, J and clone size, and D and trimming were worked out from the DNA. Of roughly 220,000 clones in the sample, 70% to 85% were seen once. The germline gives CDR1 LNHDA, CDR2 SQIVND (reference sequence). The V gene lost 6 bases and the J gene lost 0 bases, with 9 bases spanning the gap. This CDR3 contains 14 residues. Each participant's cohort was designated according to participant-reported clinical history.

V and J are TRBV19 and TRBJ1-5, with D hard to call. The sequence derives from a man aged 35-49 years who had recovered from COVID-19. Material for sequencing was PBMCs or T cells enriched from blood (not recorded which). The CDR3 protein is CASRPGNSNQPQHF. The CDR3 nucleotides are TGTGCCAGTAGGCCGGGGAATAGCAATCAGCCCCAGCATTTT.